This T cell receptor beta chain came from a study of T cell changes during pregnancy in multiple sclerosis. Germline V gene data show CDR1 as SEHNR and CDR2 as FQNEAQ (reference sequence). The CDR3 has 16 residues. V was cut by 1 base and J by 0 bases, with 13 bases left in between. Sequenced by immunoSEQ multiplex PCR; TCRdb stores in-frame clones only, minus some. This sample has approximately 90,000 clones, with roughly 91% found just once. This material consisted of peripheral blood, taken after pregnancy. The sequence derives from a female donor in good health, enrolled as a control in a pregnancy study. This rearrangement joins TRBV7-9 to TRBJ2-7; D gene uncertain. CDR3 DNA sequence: TGTGCCAGCAGCTTAGGGGCAGGCCAGACCTCCTACGAGCAGTACTTC. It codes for CASSLGAGQTSYEQYF.